The present T cell receptor beta chain was sequenced within a study of T cell repertoires in cytomegalovirus infection. Study summary: Newly reported HLA-C-restricted and thoroughly characterized HLA-B-restricted CMV epitopes were employed.

This clonotype has more than one count but fewer than ten. No antigen is known for it. TCRdb reanalysed the reads using MiXCR and keeps one entry per CDR3 protein. The sample has some 590,000 distinct CDR3 sequences, over 35% seen once. Germline V gene lookup returns CDR1 SGHVT and CDR2 SQSDAQ. Trimming removed 1 base from V and 9 bases from J; junction bases left unmatched: 13. The CDR3 runs 17 residues. The sequence was obtained from a human donor in good health (CMV status not recorded). Some clones in this sample may be carry-over from other donors' samples. This chain links TRBV7-4 with TRBJ2-1, with 9 bases lining up with TRBD1. This material consisted of cultured PBMCs, taken from culture after CMV antigen stimulation. CDR3 bases: TGTGCCAGCAGCTTAGGGGTAGAGGGACAGGGCGGTTGTGAGCAGTTCTTC. This gives the protein CASSLGVEGQGGCEQFF.